Listed here is a single TCR beta chain. Reverse transcribing all isolated RNA meant expressed TCRB transcripts were sequenced. Libraries were prepared by immunoSEQ multiplex PCR; TCRdb keeps only in-frame clonotypes and omits some of them. This sample has some 330,000 clones; about 11% occur once, and the top ten carry approximately 0.016%. Germline V gives CDR1 SGHTA, CDR2 FQGNSA. V was pared by 5 bases and J by 7 bases, with 6 bases of the junction left unmatched. There are 13 residues in the CDR3. This record comes from a study of beta chain features in type 1 diabetes. This receptor was identified in a woman aged 25 to 39 in good health. This chain uses TRBV7-2 with TRBJ1-1; TRBD1 agrees at 8 bases. The source material was naive CD4+ T cells from blood. In DNA form, the CDR3 reads TGTGCCAGCAGCCCTCAGGGGGCGGGTGAAGCTTTCTTT. Its protein is CASSPQGAGEAFF.